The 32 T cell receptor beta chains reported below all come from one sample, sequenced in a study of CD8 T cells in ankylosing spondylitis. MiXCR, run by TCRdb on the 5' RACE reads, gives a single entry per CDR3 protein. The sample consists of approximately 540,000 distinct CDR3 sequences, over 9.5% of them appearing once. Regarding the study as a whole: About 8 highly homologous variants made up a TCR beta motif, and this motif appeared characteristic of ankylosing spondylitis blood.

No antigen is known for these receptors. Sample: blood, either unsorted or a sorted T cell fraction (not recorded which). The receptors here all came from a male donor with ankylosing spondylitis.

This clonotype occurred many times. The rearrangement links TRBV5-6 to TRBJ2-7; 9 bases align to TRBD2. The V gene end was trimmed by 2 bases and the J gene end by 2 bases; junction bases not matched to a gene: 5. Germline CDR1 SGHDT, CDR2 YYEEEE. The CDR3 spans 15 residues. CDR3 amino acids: CASSLGAGGAYEQYF. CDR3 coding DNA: TGTGCCAGCAGCTTAGGAGCGGGAGGCGCCTACGAGCAGTACTTC.

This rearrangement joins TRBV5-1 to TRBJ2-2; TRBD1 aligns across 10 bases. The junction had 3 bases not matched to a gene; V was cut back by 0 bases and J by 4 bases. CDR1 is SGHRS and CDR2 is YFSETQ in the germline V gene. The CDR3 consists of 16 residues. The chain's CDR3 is CASSLGQGASTGELFF. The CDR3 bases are TGCGCCAGCAGCTTGGGACAGGGGGCTAGCACCGGGGAGCTGTTTTTT.

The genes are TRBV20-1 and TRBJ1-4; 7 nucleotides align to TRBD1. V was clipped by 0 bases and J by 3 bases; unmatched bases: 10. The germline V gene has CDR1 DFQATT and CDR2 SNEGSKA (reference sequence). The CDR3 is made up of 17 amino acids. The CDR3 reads CSARDTSPGGPNEKLFF. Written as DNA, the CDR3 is TGCAGTGCTAGAGATACCTCCCCAGGGGGACCTAATGAAAAACTGTTTTTT.

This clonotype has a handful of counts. In DNA, the CDR3 is TGCAGTGCGCCCCAGCGGGACAGCACAGATACGCAGTATTTT. This sequence encodes CSAPQRDSTDTQYF. V is TRBV20-1 and J is TRBJ2-3, with 7 positions matching TRBD2. The CDR3 runs to 14 residues. The trim removed 6 bases at V and 0 bases at J, leaving 6 bases unmatched. Germline V CDR1 and CDR2: DFQATT, SNEGSKA (reference sequence).

CDR3 region: CASSTGTSPNTGELFF. CDR3 nucleotides: TGTGCCAGCAGCACCGGGACTAGCCCGAACACCGGGGAGCTGTTTTTT. The rearrangement links TRBV9 to TRBJ2-2; 9 nucleotides agree with TRBD2. The ends lost 4 bases at V and 0 bases at J; junction bases unmatched: 4. Germline-derived CDR1 and CDR2 are SGDLS and YYNGEE. CDR3 length: 16 amino acids.

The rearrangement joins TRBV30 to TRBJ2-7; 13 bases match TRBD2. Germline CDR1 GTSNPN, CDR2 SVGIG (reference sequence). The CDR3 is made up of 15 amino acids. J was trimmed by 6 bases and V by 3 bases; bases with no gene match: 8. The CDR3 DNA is TGTGCCTGGAGGAGGGGACTAGCGGGATCTTTCGAGCAGTACTTC. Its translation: CAWRRGLAGSFEQYF.

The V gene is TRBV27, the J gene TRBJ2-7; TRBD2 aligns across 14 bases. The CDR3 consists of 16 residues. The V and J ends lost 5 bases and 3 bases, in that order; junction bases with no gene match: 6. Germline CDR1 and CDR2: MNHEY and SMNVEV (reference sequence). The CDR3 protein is CASSPRGTSGSYEQYV. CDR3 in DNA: TGTGCCAGCAGTCCCCGTGGGACTAGCGGGAGCTACGAGCAGTACGTC.

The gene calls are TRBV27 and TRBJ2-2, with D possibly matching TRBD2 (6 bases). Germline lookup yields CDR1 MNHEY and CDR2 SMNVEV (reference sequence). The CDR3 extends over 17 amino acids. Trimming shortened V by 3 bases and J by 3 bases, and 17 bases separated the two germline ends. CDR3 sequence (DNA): TGTGCCAGCAGTTTCCCCCCCCTCGCGGGATACACCGGGGAGCTGTTTTTT. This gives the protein CASSFPPLAGYTGELFF.

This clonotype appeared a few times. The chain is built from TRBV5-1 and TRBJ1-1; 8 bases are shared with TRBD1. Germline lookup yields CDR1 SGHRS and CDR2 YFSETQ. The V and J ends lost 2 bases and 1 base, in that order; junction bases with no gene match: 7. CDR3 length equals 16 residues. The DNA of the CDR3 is TGCGCCAGCAGCTTATGGGGGACAGGAGAGAACACTGAAGCTTTCTTT. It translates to CASSLWGTGENTEAFF.

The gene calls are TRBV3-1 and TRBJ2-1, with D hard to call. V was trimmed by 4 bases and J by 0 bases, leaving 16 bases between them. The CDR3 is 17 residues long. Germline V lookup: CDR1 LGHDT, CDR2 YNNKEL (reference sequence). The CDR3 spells CASSPSHLLTSYNEQFF. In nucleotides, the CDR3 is TGTGCCAGCAGCCCCAGCCACCTGCTGACCTCCTACAATGAGCAGTTCTTC.

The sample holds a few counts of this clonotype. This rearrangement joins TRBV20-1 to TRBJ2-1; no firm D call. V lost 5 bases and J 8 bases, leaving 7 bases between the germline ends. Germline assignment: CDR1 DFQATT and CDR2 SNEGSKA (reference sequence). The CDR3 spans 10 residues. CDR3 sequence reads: CSALVHEQFF. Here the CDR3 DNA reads TGCAGTGCTCTCGTACATGAGCAGTTCTTC.

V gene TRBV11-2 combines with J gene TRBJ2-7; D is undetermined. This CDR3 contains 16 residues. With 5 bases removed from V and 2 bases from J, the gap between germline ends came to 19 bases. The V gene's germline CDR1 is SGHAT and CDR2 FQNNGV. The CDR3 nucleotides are TGTGCCAGCAGCCCCACCCCATTTGAGGTGCCCTACGAGCAGTACTTC. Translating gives CASSPTPFEVPYEQYF. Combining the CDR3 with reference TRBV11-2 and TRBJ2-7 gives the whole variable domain EAGVAQSPRYKIIEKRQSVAFWCNPISGHATLYWYQQILGQGPKLLIQFQNNGVVDDSQLPKDRFSAERLKGVDSTLKIQPAKLEDSAVYLCASSPTPFEVPYEQYFGPGTRLTVT.

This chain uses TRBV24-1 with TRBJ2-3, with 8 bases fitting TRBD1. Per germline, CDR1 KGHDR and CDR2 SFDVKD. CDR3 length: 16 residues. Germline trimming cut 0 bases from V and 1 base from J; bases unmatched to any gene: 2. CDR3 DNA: TGTGCCACCAGTGATTTGGGGACAGGACGCACAGATACGCAGTATTTT. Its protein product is CATSDLGTGRTDTQYF.

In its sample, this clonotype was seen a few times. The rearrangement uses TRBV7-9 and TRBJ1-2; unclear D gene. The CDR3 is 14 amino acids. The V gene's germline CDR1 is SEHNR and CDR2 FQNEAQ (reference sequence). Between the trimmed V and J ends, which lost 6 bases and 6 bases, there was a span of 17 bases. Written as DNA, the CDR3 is TGTGCCAGCAGTGGGCAGGTGGTTAATAATGGCTACACCTTC. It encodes CASSGQVVNNGYTF.

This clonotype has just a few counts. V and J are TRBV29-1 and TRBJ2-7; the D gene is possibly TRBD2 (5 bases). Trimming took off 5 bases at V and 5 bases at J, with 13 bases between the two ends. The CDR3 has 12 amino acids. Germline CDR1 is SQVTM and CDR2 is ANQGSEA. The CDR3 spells CSVYRSSNEQYF. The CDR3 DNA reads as TGCAGCGTTTATAGATCTAGCAACGAGCAGTACTTC.

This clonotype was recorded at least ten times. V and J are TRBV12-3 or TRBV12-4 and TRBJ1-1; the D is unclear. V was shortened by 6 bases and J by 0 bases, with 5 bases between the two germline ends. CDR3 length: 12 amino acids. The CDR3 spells CASRLMNTEAFF. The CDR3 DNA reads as TGTGCCAGCAGACTGATGAACACTGAAGCTTTCTTT.

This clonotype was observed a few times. The CDR3 region is CSARGVEGGSYEQYF. In DNA, the CDR3 is TGCAGTGCTAGAGGGGTCGAGGGAGGCTCCTACGAGCAGTACTTC. The chain is built from TRBV20-1 and TRBJ2-7; possible D gene TRBD2, 6 bases. V was clipped by 1 base and J by 0 bases, with 13 bases between them. The CDR3 extends over 15 amino acids. Germline CDR1 DFQATT, CDR2 SNEGSKA (reference sequence).

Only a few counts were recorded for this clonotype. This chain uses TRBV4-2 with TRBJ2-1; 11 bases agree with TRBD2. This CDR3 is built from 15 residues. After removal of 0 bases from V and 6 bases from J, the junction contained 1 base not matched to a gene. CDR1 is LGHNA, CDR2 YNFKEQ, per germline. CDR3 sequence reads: CASSQEGTSGNEQFF. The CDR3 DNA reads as TGTGCCAGCAGCCAAGAAGGGACTAGCGGCAATGAGCAGTTCTTC.

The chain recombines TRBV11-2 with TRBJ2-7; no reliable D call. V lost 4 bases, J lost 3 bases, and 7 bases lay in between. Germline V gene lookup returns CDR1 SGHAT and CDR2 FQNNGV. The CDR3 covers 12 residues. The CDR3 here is CASSSGYYEQYF. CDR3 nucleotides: TGTGCCAGCAGCTCTGGATACTACGAGCAGTACTTC.

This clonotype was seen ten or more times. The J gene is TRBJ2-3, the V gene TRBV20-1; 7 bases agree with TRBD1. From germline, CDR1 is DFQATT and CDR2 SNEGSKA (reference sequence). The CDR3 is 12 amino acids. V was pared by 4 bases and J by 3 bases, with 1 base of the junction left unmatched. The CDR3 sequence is CSATTGTDTQYF. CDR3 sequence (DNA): TGCAGTGCTACGACAGGGACAGATACGCAGTATTTT.

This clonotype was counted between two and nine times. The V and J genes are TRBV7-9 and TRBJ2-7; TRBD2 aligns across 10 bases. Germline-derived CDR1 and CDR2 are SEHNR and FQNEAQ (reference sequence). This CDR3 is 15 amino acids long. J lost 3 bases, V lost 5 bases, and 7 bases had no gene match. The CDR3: CASSLSGRPDYEQYV. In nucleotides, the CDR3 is TGTGCCAGCAGCCTTAGCGGGAGGCCTGACTACGAGCAGTACGTC.

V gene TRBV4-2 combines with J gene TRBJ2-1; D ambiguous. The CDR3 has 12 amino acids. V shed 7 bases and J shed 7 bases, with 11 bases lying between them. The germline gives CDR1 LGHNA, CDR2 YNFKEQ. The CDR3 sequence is CASISPRNEQFF. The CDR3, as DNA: TGTGCCAGCATCTCCCCGAGAAATGAGCAGTTCTTC.

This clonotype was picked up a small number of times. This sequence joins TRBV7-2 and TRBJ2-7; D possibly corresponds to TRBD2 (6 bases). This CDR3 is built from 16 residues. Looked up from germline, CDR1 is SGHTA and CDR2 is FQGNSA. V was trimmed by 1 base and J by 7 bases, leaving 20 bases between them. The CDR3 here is CASSLVGGNSFREQYF. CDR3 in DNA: TGTGCCAGCAGCTTAGTTGGGGGGAATAGTTTTCGAGAGCAGTACTTC.

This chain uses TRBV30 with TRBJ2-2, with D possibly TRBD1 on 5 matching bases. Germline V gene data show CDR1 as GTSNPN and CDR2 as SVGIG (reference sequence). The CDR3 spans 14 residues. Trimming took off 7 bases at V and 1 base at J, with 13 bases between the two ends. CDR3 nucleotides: TGTGCCTATCCAGGGCTGGGGAACACCGGGGAGCTGTTTTTT. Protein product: CAYPGLGNTGELFF.

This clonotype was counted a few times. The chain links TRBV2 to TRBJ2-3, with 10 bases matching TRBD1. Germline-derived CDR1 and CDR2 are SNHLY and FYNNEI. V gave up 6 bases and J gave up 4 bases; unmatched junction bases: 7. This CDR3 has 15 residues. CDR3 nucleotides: TGTGCCAGCAGCAGGACAGGGGGGGATGCAGATACGCAGTATTTT. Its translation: CASSRTGGDADTQYF. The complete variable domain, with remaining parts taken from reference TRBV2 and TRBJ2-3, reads EPEVTQTPSHQVTQMGQEVILRCVPISNHLYFYWYRQILGQKVEFLVSFYNNEISEKSEIFDDQFSVERPDGSNFTLKIRSTKLEDSAMYFCASSRTGGDADTQYFGPGTRLTVL.

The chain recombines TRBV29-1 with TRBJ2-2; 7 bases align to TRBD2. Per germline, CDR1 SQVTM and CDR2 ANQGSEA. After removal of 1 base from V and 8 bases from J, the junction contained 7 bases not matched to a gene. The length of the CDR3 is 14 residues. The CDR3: CSVEGWRESGELFF. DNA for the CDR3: TGCAGCGTTGAAGGATGGCGGGAGAGTGGGGAGCTGTTTTTT.

The CDR3 nucleotides read TGTGCCAGCAGCCTCGTACAGGGCATGGTCAGTCAGCCCCAGCATTTT. Amino acids: CASSLVQGMVSQPQHF. The rearrangement uses TRBV7-2 and TRBJ1-5; possibly TRBD1 for D (6 bases). V dropped 5 bases and J dropped 6 bases, with 20 bases sitting between them. The CDR3 length is 16 residues. Germline lookup yields CDR1 SGHTA and CDR2 FQGNSA.

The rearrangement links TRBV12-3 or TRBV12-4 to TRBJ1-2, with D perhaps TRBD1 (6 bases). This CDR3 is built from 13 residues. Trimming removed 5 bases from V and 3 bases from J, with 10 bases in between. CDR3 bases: TGTGCCAGCAGTCGGGACACCTACTATGGCTACACCTTC. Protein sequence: CASSRDTYYGYTF.

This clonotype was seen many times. DNA of the CDR3: TGTGCCAGCAGCTTCCCAGGGATGAACACTGAAGCTTTCTTT. This encodes CASSFPGMNTEAFF. The V gene is TRBV7-2, the J gene TRBJ1-1; D is perhaps TRBD1 (5 bases). Germline CDR1 reads SGHTA; CDR2 reads FQGNSA. Trimming left V 3 bases short and J 0 bases short, with 8 bases between. The CDR3 is made up of 14 amino acids.

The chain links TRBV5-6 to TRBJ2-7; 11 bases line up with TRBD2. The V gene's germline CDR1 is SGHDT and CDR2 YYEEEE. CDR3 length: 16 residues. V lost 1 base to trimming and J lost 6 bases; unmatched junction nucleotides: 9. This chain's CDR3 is CASSLYRGLAGGEQYV. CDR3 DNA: TGTGCCAGCAGCTTGTATAGGGGGCTAGCGGGAGGCGAGCAGTACGTC.

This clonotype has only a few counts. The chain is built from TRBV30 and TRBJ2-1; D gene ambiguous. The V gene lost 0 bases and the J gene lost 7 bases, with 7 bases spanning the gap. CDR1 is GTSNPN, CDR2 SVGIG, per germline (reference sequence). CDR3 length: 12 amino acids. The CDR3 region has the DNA TGTGCCTGGAGTGTACAAGGGAATGAGCAGTTCTTC. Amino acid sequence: CAWSVQGNEQFF.

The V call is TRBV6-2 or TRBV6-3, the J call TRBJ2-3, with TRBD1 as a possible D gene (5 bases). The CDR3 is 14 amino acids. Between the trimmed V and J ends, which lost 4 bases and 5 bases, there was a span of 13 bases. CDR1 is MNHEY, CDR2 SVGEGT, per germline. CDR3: CASSSTGTVDTQYF. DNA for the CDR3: TGTGCCAGCAGTTCCACAGGCACAGTAGATACGCAGTATTTT.